This paragraph reports one T cell receptor beta chain. Trimming removed 3 bases from V and 1 base from J; junction bases left unmatched: 3. The CDR3 loop spans 15 amino acids. Germline CDR1 and CDR2: MNHNS and SASEGT. These data originate in a study of brain metastases from non-small cell lung cancer. Measured with immunoSEQ multiplex PCR; TCRdb has only the in-frame clones, and not every one. The profile shows 14,000 to 15,000 clones, about four fifths of them singletons. The chain carries TRBV6-1 and TRBJ2-7; 10 nucleotides match TRBD2. The material sequenced was primary lung tumor tissue. This receptor was obtained from a donor at least 40 years old with non-small cell lung cancer. The CDR3 spells CASSDPSGGSYEQYV. CDR3 nucleotides: TGTGCCAGCAGTGACCCTAGCGGGGGTTCCTACGAGCAGTACGTC.